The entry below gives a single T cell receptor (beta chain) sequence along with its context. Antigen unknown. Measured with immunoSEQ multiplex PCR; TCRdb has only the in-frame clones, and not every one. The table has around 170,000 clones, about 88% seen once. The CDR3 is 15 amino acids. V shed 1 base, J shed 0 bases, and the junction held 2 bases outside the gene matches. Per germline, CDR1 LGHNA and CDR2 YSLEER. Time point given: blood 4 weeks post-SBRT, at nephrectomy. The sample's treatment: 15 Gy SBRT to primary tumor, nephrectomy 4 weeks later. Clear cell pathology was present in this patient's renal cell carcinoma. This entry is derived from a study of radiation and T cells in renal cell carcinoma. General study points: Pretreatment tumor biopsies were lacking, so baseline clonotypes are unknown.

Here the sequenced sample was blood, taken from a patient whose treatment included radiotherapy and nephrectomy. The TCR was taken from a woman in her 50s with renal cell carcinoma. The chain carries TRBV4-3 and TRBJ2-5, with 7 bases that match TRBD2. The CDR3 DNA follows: TGCGCCAGCAGCCAAGGGGGAGGGGACCAAGAGACCCAGTACTTC. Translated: CASSQGGGDQETQYF.